The next 18 T cell receptor beta chains were all read from a single sample in a study of CD8+ T cells in alopecia areata. Reverse transcription of extracted RNA yielded cDNA, which provided the sequencing template. The assay was immunoSEQ multiplex PCR, and TCRdb's table has in-frame clones only and misses some. The table records 150,000 to 200,000 clones, around 64% of them present only once. Described treatment: oral pan-JAK inhibitor, 5-10 mg twice daily. This material consisted of CD4+ T cells sorted from blood, taken at week 49, from a patient treated with tofacitinib. These receptor sequences come from a human donor with alopecia areata.

The chain couples TRBV4-3 to TRBJ1-6; a weak D match, TRBD1 (5 bases). Germline-derived CDR1 and CDR2 are LGHNA and YSLEER. The CDR3 runs 15 residues. V was pared by 0 bases and J by 10 bases, with 13 bases between. In DNA, the CDR3 is TGCGCCAGCAGCCAAGAAGGCAGGGCGGAATCACCCCTCCACTTT. Translated, it gives CASSQEGRAESPLHF.

V is TRBV2 and J is TRBJ2-2, with 7 nucleotides matching TRBD1. The CDR3 is 14 amino acids. Germline assignment: CDR1 SNHLY and CDR2 FYNNEI. J gave up 6 bases and V 7 bases, and 8 bases lay outside the gene matches. CDR3 bases: TGTGCCAGCAAGTTTACGACAGGGTCCGGGGAGCTGTTTTTT. Its protein product is CASKFTTGSGELFF.

V and J are TRBV27 and TRBJ1-1; D remains unclear. The germline gives CDR1 MNHEY, CDR2 SMNVEV (reference sequence). The V and J ends lost 6 bases and 1 base respectively, with 9 bases between them. The CDR3 runs to 13 residues. CDR3 nucleotides: TGTGCCAGCAGCCACCAAGGGAACACTGAAGCTTTCTTT. Its protein product is CASSHQGNTEAFF.

CDR3 region: CASSRDINSPLHF. The CDR3 region has the DNA TGTGCCAGCAGCAGGGACATCAATTCACCCCTCCACTTT. The J gene is TRBJ1-6, the V gene TRBV7-3; D perhaps matches TRBD1 (6 bases). V lost 5 bases to trimming and J lost 7 bases, with 9 bases between them. CDR1 and CDR2 (germline): SGHTA, FQGTGA. The CDR3 covers 13 residues.

CDR3 in amino acids: CSVEGGMRVRGYTF. DNA for the CDR3: TGCAGCGTTGAAGGAGGAATGAGGGTGCGAGGCTACACCTTC. The V gene is TRBV29-1, the J gene TRBJ1-2, with unresolved D. The germline gives CDR1 SQVTM, CDR2 ANQGSEA. Trimming shortened V by 1 base and J by 8 bases, and 17 bases separated the two germline ends. The length of the CDR3 is 14 residues.

The chain uses TRBV30 and TRBJ1-2; tentative D call: TRBD1 (5 bases). V gave up 3 bases and J gave up 5 bases, with 10 bases separating them. CDR1 is GTSNPN, CDR2 SVGIG, per germline (reference sequence). CDR3 size: 12 residues. CDR3 nucleotide sequence: TGTGCCTGGAGGATAGAGGGGTATGGCTACACCTTC. Translated: CAWRIEGYGYTF.

The genes are TRBV7-3 and TRBJ2-1, with D perhaps matching TRBD1 or TRBD2 (5 bases each). The CDR3 has 13 amino acids. V lost 2 bases and J 9 bases, leaving 11 bases between the germline ends. Germline CDR1 and CDR2: SGHTA and FQGTGA. CDR3: CASSLEGFSEQFF. CDR3 bases: TGTGCCAGCAGCTTAGAGGGGTTTTCTGAGCAGTTCTTC.

The chain joins TRBV7-4 to TRBJ1-6, with 7 bases lining up with TRBD1. The CDR3 consists of 15 residues. V was clipped by 5 bases and J by 7 bases; unmatched bases: 8. Germline V gene data show CDR1 as SGHVT and CDR2 as SQSDAQ. CDR3: CASSPERDSNSPLHF. CDR3 sequence (DNA): TGTGCCAGCAGCCCGGAAAGGGACAGCAATTCACCCCTCCACTTT.

V usage is TRBV27 and J usage is TRBJ2-7, with TRBD2 matching 7 bases. Looked up from germline, CDR1 is MNHEY and CDR2 is SMNVEV (reference sequence). This CDR3 contains 14 residues. V lost 0 bases and J lost 4; bases outside the gene matches: 3. CDR3 region: CASSLSVGGYEQYF. CDR3 sequence (DNA): TGTGCCAGCAGTTTATCCGTCGGGGGGTACGAGCAGTACTTC.

V and J are TRBV29-1 and TRBJ2-6; D ambiguous. Trimming cost V 6 bases and J 2 bases, with 5 bases left between them. The V gene's germline CDR1 is SQVTM and CDR2 ANQGSEA. CDR3 length equals 12 residues. The DNA for the CDR3 is TGCAGCGTACTCGCTGGGGCCAACGTCCTGACTTTC. Protein sequence: CSVLAGANVLTF.

The chain links TRBV9 to TRBJ2-7; 9 bases match TRBD1. CDR1 and CDR2 from the germline V gene are SGDLS and YYNGEE. V was pared by 5 bases and J by 2 bases, with 5 bases of the junction left unmatched. The CDR3 sequence is 14 residues long. The CDR3, as DNA: TGTGCCAGCAGTAGGACAGGGGACCCCTACGAGCAGTACTTC. Protein product: CASSRTGDPYEQYF.

The V call is TRBV6-5, the J call TRBJ2-7; D perhaps matches TRBD1 (5 bases). V lost 0 bases, J lost 2 bases, and 14 bases lay in between. Germline V gene sequence: CDR1 MNHEY, CDR2 SVGAGI. This CDR3 spans 16 amino acids. This chain's CDR3 is CASSYSSITTAYEQYF. CDR3 DNA sequence: TGTGCCAGCAGTTACTCGAGTATAACGACAGCCTACGAGCAGTACTTC.

The CDR3: CASSFAGRHQPQHF. CDR3 bases: TGTGCCAGCAGTTTTGCAGGGCGTCATCAGCCCCAGCATTTT. The chain is built from TRBV27 and TRBJ1-5; D is possibly TRBD1 (5 bases). The CDR3 spans 14 residues. Germline CDR1 and CDR2: MNHEY and SMNVEV (reference sequence). The V and J ends lost 3 bases and 5 bases respectively, with 11 bases between them.

The chain couples TRBV5-6 to TRBJ1-2; 7 nucleotides line up with TRBD1. The CDR3 runs to 12 residues. J gave up 14 bases and V 4 bases, and 11 bases lay outside the gene matches. Germline V gives CDR1 SGHDT, CDR2 YYEEEE. The CDR3 is CASSPRQGVLTF. In DNA, the CDR3 is TGTGCCAGCAGCCCAAGACAGGGTGTATTGACCTTC.

This chain connects TRBV7-2 to TRBJ1-5; D might be TRBD1 (5 bases). CDR1 SGHTA and CDR2 FQGNSA come from the germline V gene. There are 14 residues in the CDR3. V lost 1 base and J lost 6, with 10 bases in between. The chain's CDR3 is CASSLVLGGQPQHF. As DNA, the CDR3 is TGTGCCAGCAGCTTAGTATTGGGGGGTCAGCCCCAGCATTTT.

The chain carries TRBV29-1 and TRBJ2-7; a possible D gene is TRBD2 (7 bases). Germline CDR1 SQVTM, CDR2 ANQGSEA. The CDR3 consists of 12 residues. As DNA, the CDR3 is TGCGGAGGGGGGGATGTATCGTACGAGCAGTACTTC. Translating gives CGGGDVSYEQYF.

This clone occurred a few times. The J gene is TRBJ1-5, the V gene TRBV6-6; possible D gene TRBD1, 5 bases. Germline CDR1 MNHNY, CDR2 SVGAGI (reference sequence). CDR3 size: 13 residues. Trimming cost V 11 bases and J 6 bases, with 17 bases left between them. CDR3 in DNA: TGTGCCGGCACCCAAGGGGCGGGTCAGCCCCAGCATTTT. Protein product: CAGTQGAGQPQHF.

To note about this clone: This sample also contains other DNA sequences that code for the same CDR3. V gene TRBV5-1 combines with J gene TRBJ2-1; 9 nucleotides agree with TRBD2. CDR1 is SGHRS, CDR2 YFSETQ, per germline. This CDR3 has 15 residues. The ends lost 0 bases at V and 4 bases at J; junction bases unmatched: 2. Here the CDR3 reads CASSLGLAVYNEQFF. DNA for the CDR3: TGCGCCAGCAGCTTGGGACTAGCGGTTTACAATGAGCAGTTCTTC.